The 7 T cell receptor beta chains listed next were all sequenced from one sample in a study of T-cell reconstitution after alpha-beta-depleted transplantation in children. For TCRbeta, the library was prepared with unique molecular identifiers. MiXCR was run by TCRdb on the PCR reads, yielding one entry per CDR3 protein. The sample yields hundreds of thousands of distinct CDR3 sequences, around 12% seen once. This specimen was PBMCs, taken before TCRalphabeta/CD19-depleted stem cell transplant. These TCRs come from a girl aged 2-10 years with congenital amegakaryocytic thrombocytopenia, due to receive a stem cell transplant.

The chain carries TRBV20-1 and TRBJ2-5; 9 bases fit TRBD2. Germline values: CDR1 DFQATT, CDR2 SNEGSKA (reference sequence). This CDR3 has 14 residues. V shed 3 bases, J shed 4 bases, and the junction held 6 bases outside the gene matches. The CDR3 region has the DNA TGCAGTGCTAGCCTGACTAGCGGCGGAGAGACCCAGTACTTC. Its translation: CSASLTSGGETQYF.

This chain connects TRBV3-1 to TRBJ2-3; possibly TRBD2 for D (6 bases). There are 13 residues in the CDR3. V was cut by 3 bases and J by 5 bases, with 9 bases left in between. Germline loops: CDR1 LGHDT, CDR2 YNNKEL (reference sequence). This CDR3 reads CASSQGRGDTQYF. The CDR3 nucleotides are TGTGCCAGCAGCCAGGGGCGGGGAGATACGCAGTATTTT.

The sample holds many counts of this clonotype. V usage is TRBV12-3 or TRBV12-4 and J usage is TRBJ2-7; D might be TRBD1 or TRBD2, each matching 5 bases. V was shortened by 7 bases and J by 0 bases, with 13 bases between the two germline ends. This CDR3 has 14 amino acids. CDR3: CASTQAGTSYEQYF. The CDR3 DNA is TGTGCCAGCACTCAGGCCGGGACCTCCTACGAGCAGTACTTC.

This clonotype was recorded many times. The chain recombines TRBV5-1 with TRBJ2-1; D gene unclear. CDR3 length: 16 amino acids. The germline V gene has CDR1 SGHRS and CDR2 YFSETQ. The V gene lost 2 bases and the J gene lost 0 bases, with 12 bases spanning the gap. CDR3: CASSFNTRSSYNEQFF. The CDR3 nucleotides are TGCGCCAGCAGCTTTAACACCCGGAGCTCCTACAATGAGCAGTTCTTC.

This clonotype occurred a few times. The chain employs TRBV5-1 and TRBJ2-6, with D tentatively TRBD1 (5 bases). The germline V gene encodes CDR1 SGHRS and CDR2 YFSETQ. With 4 bases removed from V and 0 bases from J, the gap between germline ends came to 11 bases. This CDR3 contains 16 residues. The CDR3 sequence is CASSARQSSGANVLTF. The CDR3 DNA reads as TGCGCCAGCAGCGCGAGACAGAGCTCTGGGGCCAACGTCCTGACTTTC.

This clonotype has at least ten counts. The chain links TRBV7-7 to TRBJ2-5; D gene unclear. V lost 1 base and J lost 7, with 13 bases in between. CDR1 is SSHAT, CDR2 FNYEAQ, per germline (reference sequence). The CDR3 spans 14 residues. CDR3 sequence reads: CASSLERNDGTQYF. The DNA for the CDR3 is TGTGCCAGCAGCTTAGAAAGGAACGATGGGACCCAGTACTTC. The variable domain in full, with the rest retrieved from reference TRBV7-7 and TRBJ2-5, is GAGVSQSPRYKVTKRGQDVTLRCDPISSHATLYWYQQALGQGPEFLTYFNYEAQPDKSGLPSDRFSAERPEGSISTLTIQRTEQRDSAMYRCASSLERNDGTQYFGPGTRLLVL.

This clonotype was counted only a few times. This rearrangement joins TRBV6-1 to TRBJ1-4; D may be TRBD1 (6 bases). The germline CDR1 and CDR2 sequences are MNHNS and SASEGT. The CDR3 extends over 15 amino acids. V shed 6 bases and J shed 5 bases, with 16 bases lying between them. Written as DNA, the CDR3 is TGTGCCAGCAGATCCAACAGGGCCAAGAATGAAAAACTGTTTTTT. Protein product: CASRSNRAKNEKLFF.